This TCR beta chain was captured in a study of CD8 T cells in Susac syndrome. It was healthy donors who served as the controls, matched for age and sex. Negative isolation was used for CD8+ and CD4+ T cells and FACS enrichment for TEMRA cells. This CDR3 has 15 amino acids. The V and J ends lost 2 bases and 2 bases, in that order; junction bases with no gene match: 1. When the RNA was reverse transcribed, random hexamers were used with an input of roughly 0.45 to 1 ug. immunoSEQ multiplex PCR amplified TCR beta CDR3 across 54 Vbeta, 13 Jbeta. TCRdb re-called the immunoSEQ multiplex PCR reads with MiXCR, one entry per CDR3 protein. The data contain some 120,000 distinct CDR3 sequences, nearly 95% of them singletons.

The V gene is TRBV12-3 or TRBV12-4, the J gene TRBJ2-1; 9 nucleotides align to TRBD2. Sequences were obtained from CD4+ T cells from PBMCs. This sequence was found in a human donor in good health. CDR3 bases: TGTGCCAGCAGTTTACTAGCGGGGCCCTACAATGAGCAGTTCTTC. Translating gives CASSLLAGPYNEQFF.